In its sample, the clone carrying this T cell receptor (beta chain) was seen many times. From germline, CDR1 is MNHEY and CDR2 SVGEGT. V dropped 6 bases and J dropped 7; count of bases not matched to a gene: 5. The CDR3 spans 13 residues. The TCR beta CDR3 regions underwent amplification from RNA transcripts. An opening RT-PCR round employed HTBI primers and preceded a second-round multiplex PCR. TCRdb processed the multiplex PCR reads anew with MiXCR; each CDR3 protein has one entry. The table has under 800,000 distinct CDR3 sequences, about a fifth seen once; the top ten hold around 7%. The data were obtained in a study of Graves' ophthalmopathy and Graves' hyperthyroidism. Ages of hyperthyroidism patients ran from 18 to 65, and their diagnoses were new, under 2 months' duration. The study excluded patients with other autoimmune diseases, uncontrolled infections, pregnancy or lactation. Diagnosis relied on clinical symptoms, serum thyroxine, TRAb, thyroid ultrasound and orbital computed tomography.

J is TRBJ1-1 and V is TRBV6-2 or TRBV6-3; 10 nucleotides match TRBD1. This clonotype was sampled from a woman in her late teens or twenties with stable Graves' hyperthyroidism. Some clones in this sample may be carry-over from other donors' samples. The sequencing sample was made of peripheral blood. The CDR3 DNA reads as TGTGCCAGCAGAACGACAGGGGGCTTTGAAGCTTTCTTT. Residues: CASRTTGGFEAFF.